This TCR beta chain emerged from a study of OX40 agonist ivuxolimab in advanced cancers. Study summary: Among those treated, three patients had partial responses, one with hepatocellular carcinoma and two with cutaneous melanoma. General study points: Averaging showed that CD8+ T cells had more expanded clones than CD4+ did. Some nonresponders also had low normalized T-cell clonal expansion. Clonal expansion by week 6 occurred in CD4+ and CD8+ blood T cells (at 0.1 to 3.0 mg/kg).

CDR1 and CDR2 (germline): SGHVS, FQNEAQ. Trimming left V 1 base short and J 3 bases short, with 10 bases between. CDR3 length equals 14 residues. In the case of this clone: Its antigen is unidentified.

Some clones are missing from TCRdb's copy, which holds only in-frame ones; the method was immunoSEQ multiplex PCR. The table lists approximately 59,000 clones, around 85% of them singletons. The receptor was isolated from an adult with an advanced solid tumor such as melanoma, head and neck, liver or kidney cancer. The J gene is TRBJ2-7, the V gene TRBV7-8, with D tentatively TRBD1 (5 bases). Sequencing used CD4+ or CD8+ T cells sorted from blood, obtained in a trial of the OX40 agonist ivuxolimab. This CDR3 is CASSLVRRGYEQYF. Here the CDR3 DNA reads TGTGCCAGCAGCTTAGTTCGAAGGGGCTACGAGCAGTACTTC. The whole variable domain, filled in from reference TRBV7-8 and TRBJ2-7, reads GAGVSQSPRYKVAKRGQDVALRCDPISGHVSLFWYQQALGQGPEFLTYFQNEAQLDKSGLPSDRFFAERPEGSVSTLKIQRTQQEDSAVYLCASSLVRRGYEQYFGPGTRLTVT.